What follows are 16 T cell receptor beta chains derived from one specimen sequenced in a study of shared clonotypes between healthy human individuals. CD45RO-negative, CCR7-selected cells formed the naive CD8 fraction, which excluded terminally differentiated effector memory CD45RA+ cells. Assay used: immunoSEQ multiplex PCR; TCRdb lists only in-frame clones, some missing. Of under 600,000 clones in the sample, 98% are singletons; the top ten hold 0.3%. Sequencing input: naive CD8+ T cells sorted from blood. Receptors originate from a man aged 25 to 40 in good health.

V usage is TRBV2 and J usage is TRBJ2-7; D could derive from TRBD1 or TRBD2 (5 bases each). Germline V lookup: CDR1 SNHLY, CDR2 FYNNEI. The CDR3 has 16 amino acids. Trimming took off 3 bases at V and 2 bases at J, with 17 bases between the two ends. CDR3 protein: CASSDGTTAPTYEQYF. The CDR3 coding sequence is TGTGCCAGCAGTGATGGGACGACAGCGCCCACCTACGAGCAGTACTTC.

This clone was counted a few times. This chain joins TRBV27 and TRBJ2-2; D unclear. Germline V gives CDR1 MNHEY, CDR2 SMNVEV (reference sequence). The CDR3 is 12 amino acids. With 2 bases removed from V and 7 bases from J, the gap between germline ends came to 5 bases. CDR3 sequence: CASSLIGGELFF. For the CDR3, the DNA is TGTGCCAGCAGTTTAATTGGCGGGGAGCTGTTTTTT.

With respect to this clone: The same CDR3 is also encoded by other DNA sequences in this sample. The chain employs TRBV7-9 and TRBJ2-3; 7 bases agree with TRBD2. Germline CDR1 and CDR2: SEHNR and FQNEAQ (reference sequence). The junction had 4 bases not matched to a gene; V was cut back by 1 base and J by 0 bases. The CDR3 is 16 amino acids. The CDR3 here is CASSLGLAASTDTQYF. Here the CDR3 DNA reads TGTGCCAGCAGCTTAGGGCTAGCGGCTAGCACAGATACGCAGTATTTT.

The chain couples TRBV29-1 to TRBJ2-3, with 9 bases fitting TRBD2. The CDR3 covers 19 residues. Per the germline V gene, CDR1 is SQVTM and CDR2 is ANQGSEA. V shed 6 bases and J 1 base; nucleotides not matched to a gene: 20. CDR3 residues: CSVLGAGAAGGPGTDTQYF. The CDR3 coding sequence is TGCAGCGTCCTAGGGGCAGGGGCGGCGGGAGGGCCCGGCACAGATACGCAGTATTTT.

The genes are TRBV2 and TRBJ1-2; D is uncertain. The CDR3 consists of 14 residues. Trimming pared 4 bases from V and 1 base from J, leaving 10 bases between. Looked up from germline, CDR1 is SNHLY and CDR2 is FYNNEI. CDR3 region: CASSGQAVNYGYTF. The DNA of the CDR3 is TGTGCCAGCAGTGGGCAGGCTGTTAACTATGGCTACACCTTC.

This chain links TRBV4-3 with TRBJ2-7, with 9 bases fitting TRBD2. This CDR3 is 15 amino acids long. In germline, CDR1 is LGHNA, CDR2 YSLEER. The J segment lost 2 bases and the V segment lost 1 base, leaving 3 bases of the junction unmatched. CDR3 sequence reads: CASSQASGATYEQYF. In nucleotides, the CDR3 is TGCGCCAGCAGCCAAGCTAGCGGGGCGACCTACGAGCAGTACTTC.

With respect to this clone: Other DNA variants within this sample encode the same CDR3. The DNA of the CDR3 is TGTGCCAGCAGCTCACCGGGATCTAATGAAAAACTGTTTTTT. Its translation: CASSSPGSNEKLFF. The genes are TRBV7-9 and TRBJ1-4; no firm D call. The V gene's germline CDR1 is SEHNR and CDR2 FQNEAQ (reference sequence). The CDR3 is 14 amino acids. The V end lost 4 bases, the J end lost 3 bases, and 9 bases lay between the germline ends.

The CDR3 DNA sequence: TGCGCCAGCAGCGATACCGAACTAGCGGGAGTGGGGGAGACCCAGTACTTC. Protein: CASSDTELAGVGETQYF. J is TRBJ2-5 and V is TRBV5-1, with TRBD2 matching over 11 bases. Germline loops: CDR1 SGHRS, CDR2 YFSETQ. Trimming took 4 bases from V and 5 from J; bases not matched to a gene: 13. The CDR3 sequence is 17 residues long.

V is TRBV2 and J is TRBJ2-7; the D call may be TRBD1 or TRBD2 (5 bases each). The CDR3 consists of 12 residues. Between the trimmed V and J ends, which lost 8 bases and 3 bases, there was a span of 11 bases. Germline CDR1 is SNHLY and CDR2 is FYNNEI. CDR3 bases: TGTGCCAGCTATGGGGGATTCTACGAGCAGTACTTC. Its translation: CASYGGFYEQYF.

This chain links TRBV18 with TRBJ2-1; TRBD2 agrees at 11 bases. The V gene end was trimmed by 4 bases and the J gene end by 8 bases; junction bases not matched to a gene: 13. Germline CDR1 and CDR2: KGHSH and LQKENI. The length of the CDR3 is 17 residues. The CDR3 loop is CASSRLAGRGVVDEQFF. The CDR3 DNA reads TGTGCCAGCTCACGACTAGCGGGAAGGGGAGTAGTGGATGAGCAGTTCTTC.

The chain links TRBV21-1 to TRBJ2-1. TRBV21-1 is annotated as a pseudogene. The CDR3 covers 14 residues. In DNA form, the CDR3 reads TGTGCCAGCAGCAAAGCTTCCCCCTACAATGAGCAGTTCTTC. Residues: CASSKASPYNEQFF.

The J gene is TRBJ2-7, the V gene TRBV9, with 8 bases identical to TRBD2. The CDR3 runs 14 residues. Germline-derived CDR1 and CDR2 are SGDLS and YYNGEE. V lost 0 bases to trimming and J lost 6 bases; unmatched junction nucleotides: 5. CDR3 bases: TGTGCCAGCAGCGTAGCGGGAGGGCCGAGCGAGCAGTACTTC. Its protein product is CASSVAGGPSEQYF.

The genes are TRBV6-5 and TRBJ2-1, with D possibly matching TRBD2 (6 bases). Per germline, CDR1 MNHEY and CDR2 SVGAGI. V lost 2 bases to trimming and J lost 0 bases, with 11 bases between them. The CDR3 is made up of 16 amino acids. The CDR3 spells CASSYLAMSSYNEQFF. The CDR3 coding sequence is TGTGCCAGCAGTTACCTAGCGATGAGCTCCTACAATGAGCAGTTCTTC.

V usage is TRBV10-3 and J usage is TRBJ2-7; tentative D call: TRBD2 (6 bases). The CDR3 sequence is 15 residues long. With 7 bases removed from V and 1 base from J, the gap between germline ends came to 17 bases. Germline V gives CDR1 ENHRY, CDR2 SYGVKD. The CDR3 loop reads CAIKGTGTASYEQYF. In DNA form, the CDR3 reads TGTGCCATCAAGGGGACCGGGACTGCGTCCTACGAGCAGTACTTC.

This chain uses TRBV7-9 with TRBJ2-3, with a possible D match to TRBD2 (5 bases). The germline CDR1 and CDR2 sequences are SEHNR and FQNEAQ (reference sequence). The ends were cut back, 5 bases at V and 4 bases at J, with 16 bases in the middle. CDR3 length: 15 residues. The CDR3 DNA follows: TGTGCCAGCAGCCATGGACCCCGAGGGCCAGATACGCAGTATTTT. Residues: CASSHGPRGPDTQYF.

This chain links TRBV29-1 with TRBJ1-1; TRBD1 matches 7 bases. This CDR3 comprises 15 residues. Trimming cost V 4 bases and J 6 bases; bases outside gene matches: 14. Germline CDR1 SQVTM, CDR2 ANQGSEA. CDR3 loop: CSVGTGPSLRAEAFF. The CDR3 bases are TGCAGCGTTGGGACAGGCCCCAGTCTCCGGGCTGAAGCTTTCTTT.